This TCR beta chain originates from a study of vaccination and CD4 T cells after COVID-19. This clonotype appeared once. Its antigen is unknown. CD4+ T cells that had been cultured provided DNA sequenced with the Oncomine TCR Beta short-read assay. Once CD4+ T cells had been cultured, genomic DNA was extracted from them. MiXCR was run by TCRdb on the PCR reads, yielding one entry per CDR3 protein. The table shows 12,000 or so distinct CDR3 sequences, with 75% to 85% occurring only once. This CDR3 has 14 residues. Germline CDR1 and CDR2: GTSNPN and SVGIG (reference sequence). With 3 bases removed from V and 3 bases from J, the gap between germline ends came to 9 bases. The sample's treatment: roughly 10-day PBMC culture with coronavirus spike peptide pools or control peptides (ViraFEST assay).

The TCR originated in a human donor who had recovered from COVID-19. The J gene is TRBJ1-6, the V gene TRBV30, with a weak D call TRBD1 (5 bases). Sequenced: CD4+ T cells from blood, cultured in vitro. The CDR3 reads CAWRGGLYNSPLHF. In DNA form, the CDR3 reads TGTGCCTGGAGGGGGGGACTCTATAATTCACCCCTCCACTTT.